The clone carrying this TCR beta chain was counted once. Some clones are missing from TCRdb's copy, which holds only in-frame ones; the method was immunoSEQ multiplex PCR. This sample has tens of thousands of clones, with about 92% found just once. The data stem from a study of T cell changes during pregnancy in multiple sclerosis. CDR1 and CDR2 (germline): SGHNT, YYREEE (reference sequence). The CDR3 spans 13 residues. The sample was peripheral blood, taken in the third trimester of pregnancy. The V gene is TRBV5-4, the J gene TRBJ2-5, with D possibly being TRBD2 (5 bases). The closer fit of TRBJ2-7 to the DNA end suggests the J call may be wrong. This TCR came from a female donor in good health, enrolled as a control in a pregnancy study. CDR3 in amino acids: CASSLSGLYEQYF. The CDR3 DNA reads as TGTGCCAGCAGCCTTTCTGGACTTTACGAGCAGTACTTC.